Listed below are T cell receptor beta chains from one sample, sequenced in a study of response to subunit inactivated influenza vaccine. TCRdb analysed the RT-PCR reads with MiXCR anew, one entry per CDR3 protein. In the table there are around 200,000 distinct CDR3 sequences, 9.5% to 15% of which are singletons. This sample also appeared in a second study, on T cells expressing NK-cell markers.

This sample comprised CD8+ T cells sorted from PBMCs, obtained roughly 13 days after vaccination. The receptors here all came from a man aged 50 to 60 who received an inactivated influenza vaccine. Both conserved end residues are part of each CDR3. A D gene is named only where the DNA matches it firmly. Clone size is given for some rows only: seen once, a few or many times, or a class if the clone is expanded.

J | size | V | D | CDR3 | DNA
TRBJ2-1 | - | TRBV12-3/TRBV12-4 | TRBD2 | CASRRGLAASSYNEQFF | TGTGCCAGCAGGCGCGGACTAGCGGCGAGCTCCTACAATGAGCAGTTCTTC
TRBJ2-2 | few | TRBV18 | - | CASSPSVVHTGELFF | TGTGCCAGCTCACCAAGCGTGGTACACACCGGGGAGCTGTTTTTT
TRBJ2-1 | few | TRBV2 | - | CASSDLGDSYNEQFF | TGTGCCAGCAGTGACCTGGGGGACTCCTACAATGAGCAGTTCTTC
TRBJ2-1 | many | TRBV6-1 | - | CASSPQIPAEGRGGEQFF | TGTGCCAGCAGCCCTCAGATACCGGCGGAGGGCCGGGGCGGTGAGCAGTTCTTC
TRBJ2-2 | few | TRBV10-3 | - | CAISDLDDDGELFF | TGTGCCATCAGTGATTTGGACGACGACGGGGAGCTGTTTTTT
TRBJ2-7 | few | TRBV10-1 | TRBD1 | CASSESGQGAYEQYF | TGCGCCAGCAGTGAGTCGGGGCAGGGGGCCTACGAGCAGTACTTC
TRBJ1-1 | - | TRBV7-9 | TRBD1 | CASSLLPGTGGVAEAFF | TGTGCCAGCAGCTTATTACCGGGGACAGGGGGCGTAGCTGAAGCTTTCTTT
TRBJ2-3 | - | TRBV4-3 | TRBD2 | CASSQDGGLAGDTDTQYF | TGCGCCAGCAGCCAAGATGGCGGACTAGCGGGAGACACAGATACGCAGTATTTT
TRBJ2-2 | - | TRBV14 | - | CASSQLMRTGELFF | TGTGCCAGCAGCCAACTAATGAGAACCGGGGAGCTGTTTTTT
TRBJ2-3 | - | TRBV12-3/TRBV12-4 | TRBD2 | CASSPGGLDTDTQYF | TGTGCCAGCAGTCCCGGGGGGTTGGACACAGATACGCAGTATTTT
TRBJ2-4 | many | TRBV7-9 | - | CASSSRTDITGNIQYF | TGTGCCAGCAGCTCGCGGACAGACATAACGGGAAACATTCAGTACTTC